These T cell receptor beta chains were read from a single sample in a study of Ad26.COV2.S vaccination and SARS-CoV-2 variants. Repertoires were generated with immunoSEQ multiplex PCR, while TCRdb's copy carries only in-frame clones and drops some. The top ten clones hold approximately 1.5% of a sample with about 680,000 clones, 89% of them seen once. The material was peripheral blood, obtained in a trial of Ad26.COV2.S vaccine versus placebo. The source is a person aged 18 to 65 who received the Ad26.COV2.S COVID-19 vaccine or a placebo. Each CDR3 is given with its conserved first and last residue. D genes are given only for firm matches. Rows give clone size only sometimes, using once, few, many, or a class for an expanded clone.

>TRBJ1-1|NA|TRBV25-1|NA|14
TGTGCCAGCAGGCCACTGGGTGGGAACACTGAAGCTTTCTTT
CASRPLGGNTEAFF
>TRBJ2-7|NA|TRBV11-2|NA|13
TGTGCCAGCAGCTTAGTTCTTGAACTCGAGCAGTACTTC
CASSLVLELEQYF
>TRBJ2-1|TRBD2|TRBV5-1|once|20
TGCGCCAGCAGCTTGAATCGACTAGCGGGAGGCTTTGGCTTCCGCAATGAGCAGTTCTTC
CASSLNRLAGGFGFRNEQFF
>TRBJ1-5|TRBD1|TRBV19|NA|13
TGTGCCAGTACGGACAGGGGAAGGCAGCCCCAGCATTTT
CASTDRGRQPQHF
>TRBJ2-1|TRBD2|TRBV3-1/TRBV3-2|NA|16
TGTGCCAGCAGCCAAGATGGGACTAGCGATGGTGGTGAGCAGTTCTTC
CASSQDGTSDGGEQFF
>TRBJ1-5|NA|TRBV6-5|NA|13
TGTGCCACCACTCGGGGGATCAATCAGCCCCAGCATTTT
CATTRGINQPQHF
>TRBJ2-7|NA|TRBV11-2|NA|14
TGTGCCAGCAGCTTAGATTGGGGGGCCTACGAGCAGTACTTC
CASSLDWGAYEQYF
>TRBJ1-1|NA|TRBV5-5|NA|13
TGTGCCAGCAGCTCCGAGGTTGGGACAGAAGCTTTCTTT
CASSSEVGTEAFF
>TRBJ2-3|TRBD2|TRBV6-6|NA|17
TGTGCCAGCAGTCAGCCAAGACTAGCGGGGAAAACAGATACGCAGTATTTT
CASSQPRLAGKTDTQYF
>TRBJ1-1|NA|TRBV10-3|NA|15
TGTGCCATCAGTGGAAAGGGGGAGGGTGTCACTGAAGCTTTCTTT
CAISGKGEGVTEAFF
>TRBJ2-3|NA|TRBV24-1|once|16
TGTGCCACCAGTGATCCGACCCGGGACAGCACAGATACGCAGTATTTT
CATSDPTRDSTDTQYF
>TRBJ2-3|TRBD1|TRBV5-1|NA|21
TGCGCCAGCAGCTTGATAACACCCCGGGACAGGGGTTCGTCGAGCACAGATACGCAGTATTTT
CASSLITPRDRGSSSTDTQYF
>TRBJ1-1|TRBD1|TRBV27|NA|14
TGTGCCAGCAGTACTGGGACAGGGGCCACTGAAGCTTTCTTT
CASSTGTGATEAFF
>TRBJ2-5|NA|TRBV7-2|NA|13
TGTGCCAGCAGCTTAGCGCGTCCGGAGACCCAGTACTTC
CASSLARPETQYF
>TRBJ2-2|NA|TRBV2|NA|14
TGTGCCCGATCGAGTACGGGGAACACCGGGGAGCTGTTTTTT
CARSSTGNTGELFF
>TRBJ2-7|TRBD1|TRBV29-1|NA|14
TGCAGCGTCACCCGACAGGGGGGGACCTACGAGCAGTACTTC
CSVTRQGGTYEQYF
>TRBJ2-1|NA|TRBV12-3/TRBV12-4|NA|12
TGTGCCGCCCGGCGGGCCTACAATGAGCAGTTCTTC
CAARRAYNEQFF
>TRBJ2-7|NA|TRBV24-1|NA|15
TGTGCCACCAGTGATGGGATAAACAGGGCCCACGAGCAGTACTTC
CATSDGINRAHEQYF
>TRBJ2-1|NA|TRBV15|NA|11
TGTGCCACCAGCAGAGATTATGAGCAGTTCTTC
CATSRDYEQFF
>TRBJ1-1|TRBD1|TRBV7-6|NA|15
TGTGCCAGCAGCTTAGGGGGGACAGCCAACACTGAAGCTTTCTTT
CASSLGGTANTEAFF
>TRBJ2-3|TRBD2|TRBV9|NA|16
TGTGCCAGCAGCGCGGGTAGCGGGGGGAACACAGATACGCAGTATTTT
CASSAGSGGNTDTQYF
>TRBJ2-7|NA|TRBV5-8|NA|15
TGTGCCAGCATCGCCCAGCGGGTAATCTCCTACGAGCAGTACTTC
CASIAQRVISYEQYF
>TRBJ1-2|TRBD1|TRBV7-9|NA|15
TGTGCCAGCAGGCCGGGACAGCCTGTATCGTATGGCTACACCTTC
CASRPGQPVSYGYTF
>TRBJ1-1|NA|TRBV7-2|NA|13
TGTGCCAGCGGGGCTAGACAGTACACTGAAGCTTTCTTT
CASGARQYTEAFF
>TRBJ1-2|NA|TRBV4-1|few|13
TGCGCCAGCAGCCGAACAGGGAACTATGGCTACACCTTC
CASSRTGNYGYTF
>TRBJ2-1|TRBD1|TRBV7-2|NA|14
TGTGCCAGCAGCTCGGACAGGGGTGGCAATGAGCAGTTCTTC
CASSSDRGGNEQFF
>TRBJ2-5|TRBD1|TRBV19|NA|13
TGTGCCAGTAGTGTGGACAGGGGAGAGACCCAGTACTTC
CASSVDRGETQYF
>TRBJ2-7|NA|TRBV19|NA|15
TGTGCCAGTAGTACCGTGTGGGCTAGGTCCTACGAGCAGTACTTC
CASSTVWARSYEQYF
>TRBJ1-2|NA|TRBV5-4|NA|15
TGTGCCAGCAGCTCCTCGCGGGACGCCGACTATGGCTACACCTTC
CASSSSRDADYGYTF
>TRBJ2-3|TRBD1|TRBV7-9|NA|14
TGTGCCAGCAGCGGTCGACAGGGCCGGGATACGCAGTATTTT
CASSGRQGRDTQYF
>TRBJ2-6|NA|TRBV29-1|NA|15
TGCAGCGTTGTAGGCCGAATCTCTGGGGCCAACGTCCTGACTTTC
CSVVGRISGANVLTF
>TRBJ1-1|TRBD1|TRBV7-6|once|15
TGTGCCAGCAGCTTAGTGGGACAGACGAACACTGAAGCTTTCTTT
CASSLVGQTNTEAFF
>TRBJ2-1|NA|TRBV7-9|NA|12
TGTGCCAGCACCCCGACAGGTAATGAGCAGTTCTTC
CASTPTGNEQFF
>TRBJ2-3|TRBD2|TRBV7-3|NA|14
TGTGCCAGCAGGTTAGGGACTAACACAGATACGCAGTATTTT
CASRLGTNTDTQYF
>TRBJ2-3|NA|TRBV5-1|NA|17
TGCGCCAGCAGCTTAAGGCTAGCACCGGGGTCGCAAGATACGCAGTATTTT
CASSLRLAPGSQDTQYF
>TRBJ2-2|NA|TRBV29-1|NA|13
TGCAGCGTTGCGGCTATCTTGTCCGGGGAGCTGTTTTTT
CSVAAILSGELFF
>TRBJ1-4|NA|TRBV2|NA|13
TGTGCCAGCAGTGAACTTTTCGGGAGCTTCATGTTTTTT
CASSELFGSFMFF
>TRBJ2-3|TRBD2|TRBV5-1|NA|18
TGCGCCAGCAGCCCCTTGAAGACCGCTAGCGGGAGCACAGATACGCAGTATTTT
CASSPLKTASGSTDTQYF
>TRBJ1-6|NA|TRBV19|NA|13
TGTGCCAGTAGTATAGATCGCAGTTCACCCCTCCACTTT
CASSIDRSSPLHF
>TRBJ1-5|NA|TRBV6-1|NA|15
TGTGCCAGCAGTGAAAACAGGGTCGCTAATCAGCCCCAGCATTTT
CASSENRVANQPQHF
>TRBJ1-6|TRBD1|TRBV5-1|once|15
TGCGCCAGCAGCCCTAGACAGGGCCCTAATTCACCCCTCCACTTT
CASSPRQGPNSPLHF
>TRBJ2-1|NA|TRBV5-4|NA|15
TGTGCCAGCAGCAGAGGGACCAGCGAGTCGAATGAGCAGTTCTTC
CASSRGTSESNEQFF
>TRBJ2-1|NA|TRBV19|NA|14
TGTGCCAGCGGGGCGCCCCCGAGGGACAATGAGCAGTTCTTC
CASGAPPRDNEQFF
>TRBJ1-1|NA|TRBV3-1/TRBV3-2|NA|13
TGTGCCAGCAGCCTTAGGGGTAGCACTGAAGCTTTCTTT
CASSLRGSTEAFF
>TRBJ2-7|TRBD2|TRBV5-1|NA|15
TGCGCCAGCAGCGGGGGACTAGCGGGTGGGTACGAGCAGTACTTC
CASSGGLAGGYEQYF
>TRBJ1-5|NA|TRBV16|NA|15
TGTGCCAGCAGCCAAGCTCAGGGCGGAAGTCAGCCCCAGCATTTT
CASSQAQGGSQPQHF
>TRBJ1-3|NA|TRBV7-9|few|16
TGTGCCAGCAGGTATCGGGACTCGAGCTCTGGAAACACCATATATTTT
CASRYRDSSSGNTIYF
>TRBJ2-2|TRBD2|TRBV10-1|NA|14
TGCGCCAGCAGTCGATCAGCGGGGGCCGGGGAGCTGTTTTTT
CASSRSAGAGELFF
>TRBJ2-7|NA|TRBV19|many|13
TGTGCCAGTAGTGTGGGGACCCGTAGCGAGCAGTACTTC
CASSVGTRSEQYF
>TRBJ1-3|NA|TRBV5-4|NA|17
TGTGCCAGCAGCGTGGCTAACCACCGATACTCTGGAAACACCATATATTTT
CASSVANHRYSGNTIYF
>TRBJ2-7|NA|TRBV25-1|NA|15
TGTGCCAGCAGTCCCCTGACGGGACAACATCGCGAGCAGTACTTC
CASSPLTGQHREQYF
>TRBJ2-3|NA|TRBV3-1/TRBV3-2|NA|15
TGTGCCAGCAGCCAAGAACTCAGTTACACAGATACGCAGTATTTT
CASSQELSYTDTQYF
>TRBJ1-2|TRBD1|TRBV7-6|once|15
TGTGCCAGCAGCTTAGAAGGCTCGTCAGGGGGTGGCTACACCTTC
CASSLEGSSGGGYTF
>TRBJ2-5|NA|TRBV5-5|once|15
TGTGCCAGCAGCGTGGGCTGGGGGAGTCGAGAGACCCAGTACTTC
CASSVGWGSRETQYF
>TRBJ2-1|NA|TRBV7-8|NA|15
TGTGCCAGCAGCTTAGGCCCCACCCTGGACAATGAGCAGTTCTTC
CASSLGPTLDNEQFF
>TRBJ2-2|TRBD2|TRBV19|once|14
TGTGCCAGTAGTCCAGCGGGAGGGGTCGGGGAGCTGTTTTTT
CASSPAGGVGELFF
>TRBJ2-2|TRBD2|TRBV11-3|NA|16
TGTGCCAGCAGCTTAGAGGCTGAGCGGGAGACCGGGGAGCTGTTTTTT
CASSLEAERETGELFF